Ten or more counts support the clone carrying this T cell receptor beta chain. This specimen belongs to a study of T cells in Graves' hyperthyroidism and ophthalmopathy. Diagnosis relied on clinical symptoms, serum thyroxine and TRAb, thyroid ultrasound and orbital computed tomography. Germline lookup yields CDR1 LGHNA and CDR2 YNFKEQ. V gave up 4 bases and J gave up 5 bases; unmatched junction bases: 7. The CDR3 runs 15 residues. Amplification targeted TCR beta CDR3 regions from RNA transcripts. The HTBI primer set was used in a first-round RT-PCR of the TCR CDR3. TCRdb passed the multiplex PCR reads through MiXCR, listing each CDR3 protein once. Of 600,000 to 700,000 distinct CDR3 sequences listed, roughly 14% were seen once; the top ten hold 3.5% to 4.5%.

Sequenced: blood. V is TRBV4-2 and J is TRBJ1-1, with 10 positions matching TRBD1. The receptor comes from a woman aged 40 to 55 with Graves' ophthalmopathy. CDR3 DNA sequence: TGTGCCAGCAGCCCCGGGACAGGGGTTCGGACTGAAGCTTTCTTT. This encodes CASSPGTGVRTEAFF.